A selection of T cell receptor beta chains follows, all from one sample in a study of T cells expressing NK-cell markers. TCRdb reprocessed the 5' RACE reads, with one entry per CDR3 protein and no DNA. The sample table sets out roughly 300,000 distinct CDR3 sequences. Sequences were obtained from blood T cells: a sorted CD56 or NKG2C T cell subset, CD4+ or CD8+ T cells, or bulk PBMC T cells (not recorded which). These receptor sequences come from a woman between 18 and 75 years old in good health. The CDR3 runs from the conserved cysteine through the conserved F or W.

v_call: TRBV7-6
j_call: TRBJ2-1
cdr3_aa: CASSPNRSSGRVVSYNEQFF

v_call: TRBV11-2
j_call: TRBJ2-2
cdr3_aa: CASSPTTLNTGELFF

v_call: TRBV18
j_call: TRBJ2-1
cdr3_aa: CASSPPGTGEGEQFF

v_call: TRBV12-3/TRBV12-4
j_call: TRBJ2-3
cdr3_aa: CASSIRGTDTQYF

v_call: TRBV11-2
j_call: TRBJ2-5
cdr3_aa: CASSLDGTVLSGRRGETQYF

v_call: TRBV28
j_call: TRBJ2-7
cdr3_aa: CASSLGLAMNEQYF

v_call: TRBV5-1
j_call: TRBJ2-5
cdr3_aa: CASSLAGGGEETQYF

v_call: TRBV20-1
j_call: TRBJ1-2
cdr3_aa: CSALTRQGTRGYTF

v_call: TRBV29-1
j_call: TRBJ2-3
cdr3_aa: CSVDRPSGASDTQYF

v_call: TRBV19
j_call: TRBJ2-1
cdr3_aa: CASRPLSGGANEQFF

v_call: TRBV20-1
j_call: TRBJ2-5
cdr3_aa: CSATLAGAALETQYF

v_call: TRBV3-1
j_call: TRBJ2-4
cdr3_aa: CASSQAGTLIAKNIQYF

v_call: TRBV6-5
j_call: TRBJ1-3
cdr3_aa: CASSYSPLKGNTIYF

v_call: TRBV27
j_call: TRBJ2-5
cdr3_aa: CASSKQGGKTQYF